The present entry profiles one T cell receptor (beta chain) with its context. There is no known antigen for this receptor. Base qualities were left out, and no much larger clone turns up one base away. The record originates from a study of a mutant IDH1 vaccine in newly diagnosed glioma (dated by TCRdb to the early 2020s). Background for the entire study: Across visits V03 through V10, patients got a total of eight vaccinations, given in weeks 1, 3, 5, 7, 11, 15, 19 and 23. In the chemotherapy-containing groups, vaccination started alongside temozolomide cycles, whereas in patients who had radiotherapy alone it started 4-6 weeks after radiotherapy. Of the approximately 30 treated patients, 62.5% were male and approximately 38% were female, and the mean age was 40.4 years. Prior to enrollment, standard therapy consisting of radiotherapy alone, temozolomide alone, or radiochemotherapy with temozolomide had been administered to patients, with the combination being received by most patients. Peripheral blood samples were drawn at six visits, namely V03 (baseline), V05, V07, V10, V12 and V13. For exploratory analyses, longitudinal TCRB deep sequencing was carried out in some 25 treated patients wherever samples were available. Study-level results and caveats: Pseudoprogression appeared unrelated to alterations in the top peripheral T cell clonotypes detected by TCRB sequencing. It was noted by the authors that analyses of patient blood samples could not be reproduced owing to sample limitations. Availability determined which PBMC samples were chosen for TCRB deep sequencing. Across multiple MHC alleles, vaccine-induced immune responses were seen in nearly 95% of patients.

The sample's time point label is to be understood as: week 5, during vaccination. A 20-mer mutant IDH1 peptide at 300 micrograms in Montanide made up each vaccine dose, which was injected subcutaneously together with topical imiquimod. The donors had newly diagnosed IDH1-mutant astrocytomas of WHO grade 3 or 4 that showed loss of nuclear ATRX. The samples were drawn from NOA16, a multicentre, single-arm, open-label phase I trial in Germany that tested a mutant IDH1 peptide vaccine in humans for the first time. Genomic DNA for TCRB sequencing was isolated from EDTA blood with the DNeasy Blood and Tissue Kit. From its cysteine to its phenylalanine, the CDR3 spans 13 amino acids. Solely the CDR3 DNA is kept, with 39 bases framed from the first base. V drops 5 bases and J drops 4 bases, leaving 11 bases in between. Sequences SEHNR (CDR1) and FQNEAQ (CDR2) are obtained from the germline V gene (reference sequence).

Receptor amplification or capture employed the immunoSEQ multiplex PCR assay. Rearranged TCR beta chain sequences were amplified using the hsTCRB Kit according to the manufacturer's protocol. TCRB libraries were sequenced on an Illumina MiSeq. As for the original processing: The proprietary platform of the kit vendor was used for demultiplexing, trimming and gene mapping. TCRdb stores this immuneACCESS table with in-frame sequences only. Part of the clones is absent; in the studies checked, under half of the shortfall reflects unresolved V genes, and no reason is known for the rest. D and trimming come from the DNA, and the V and J calls and clone size come from that table. A total of 56,000 or so clones appear in this sample, around four fifths of them only once. The ten most abundant clones make up roughly 1.8% of the sample.

The TCR sequence derives from a woman between 40 and 50 years old with glioma. The rearrangement combines TRBV7-9 with TRBJ2-5; the D gene identity is not certain. This sample comprised PBMCs, obtained from a glioma patient whose treatment included an IDH1 peptide vaccine. CDR3 protein: CASSPPGPETQYF. In nucleotides, the sequence is TGTGCCAGCAGCCCGCCCGGTCCAGAGACCCAGTACTTC.